These T cell receptor beta chains were read from a single sample in a study of blood T cell repertoires in COVID-19. The protocol was immunoSEQ multiplex PCR, while the TCRdb copy is restricted to in-frame clones and leaves out a portion. The sample contains fewer than 250,000 clones, approximately 87% of which appear only once. The specimen sequenced was peripheral blood. The receptors were gathered from a woman aged 50 to 65 with acute or convalescent COVID-19. CDR3s leave out the opening cysteine and the closing phenylalanine or tryptophan. Part of the rows lack a size; the others show once, few, many or a class for expanded clones.

j_call: TRBJ1-1
clone_size: -
v_call: TRBV10-3
cdr3_aa: ATSGTPNTEAF

j_call: TRBJ2-5
clone_size: once
v_call: TRBV2
cdr3_aa: ASSEDGEETQY

j_call: TRBJ2-7
clone_size: -
v_call: TRBV6-6
cdr3_aa: ASSTGQSVMEQY

j_call: TRBJ2-3
clone_size: -
v_call: TRBV11-2
cdr3_aa: ASSLGDRVRDTQY

j_call: TRBJ2-7
clone_size: once
v_call: TRBV7-2
cdr3_aa: ASRSWAGEGYEQY

j_call: TRBJ2-1
clone_size: -
v_call: TRBV2
cdr3_aa: ASSLGLAINEQF

j_call: TRBJ1-1
clone_size: -
v_call: TRBV4-3
cdr3_aa: ASSQDSGGASEAF

j_call: TRBJ1-3
clone_size: once
v_call: TRBV7-9
cdr3_aa: ASSSGTGFSGNTIY

j_call: TRBJ2-2
clone_size: once
v_call: TRBV10-3
cdr3_aa: AINQGKTGELF

j_call: TRBJ1-1
clone_size: -
v_call: TRBV14
cdr3_aa: ASSQTGGMTEAF

j_call: TRBJ2-7
clone_size: -
v_call: TRBV30
cdr3_aa: AWRGSGYEQY

j_call: TRBJ2-4
clone_size: -
v_call: TRBV29-1
cdr3_aa: SVVELRVGKNIQY

j_call: TRBJ1-4
clone_size: once
v_call: TRBV5-4
cdr3_aa: ASSLLSDSEKLF

j_call: TRBJ2-2
clone_size: -
v_call: TRBV5-1
cdr3_aa: ASSLFEGGASGTGELF

j_call: TRBJ2-1
clone_size: -
v_call: TRBV9
cdr3_aa: ASSSGTRADEQF

j_call: TRBJ1-1
clone_size: many
v_call: TRBV7-7
cdr3_aa: ASSLDRGAEAF

j_call: TRBJ1-5
clone_size: -
v_call: TRBV19
cdr3_aa: ASSMVQYHSNQPQH

j_call: TRBJ2-6
clone_size: once
v_call: TRBV27
cdr3_aa: ASTVLPGTGANVLT

j_call: TRBJ1-4
clone_size: -
v_call: TRBV4-2
cdr3_aa: ASSQDVGGGEKLF

j_call: TRBJ2-1
clone_size: -
v_call: TRBV10-3
cdr3_aa: AISRGAVNEQF

j_call: TRBJ2-1
clone_size: -
v_call: TRBV7-9
cdr3_aa: ASRKGTSGSHEQF

j_call: TRBJ1-2
clone_size: -
v_call: TRBV9
cdr3_aa: ASSGRDRGNGYT

j_call: TRBJ2-1
clone_size: few
v_call: TRBV5-4
cdr3_aa: ASSPTWSGRPQGQF

j_call: TRBJ1-2
clone_size: -
v_call: TRBV30
cdr3_aa: AWKGQFPNGYT

j_call: TRBJ2-2
clone_size: -
v_call: TRBV7-8
cdr3_aa: ASSSGGPSNTGELF

j_call: TRBJ2-7
clone_size: once
v_call: TRBV10-3
cdr3_aa: AAGLAAYEQY

j_call: TRBJ1-1
clone_size: -
v_call: TRBV19
cdr3_aa: ASSIFASATEAF

j_call: TRBJ2-3
clone_size: -
v_call: TRBV25-1
cdr3_aa: ASSALARGTDTQY

j_call: TRBJ2-3
clone_size: -
v_call: TRBV5-1
cdr3_aa: ASSLGGRTDTQY

j_call: TRBJ2-7
clone_size: -
v_call: TRBV2
cdr3_aa: ASTPGYEQY

j_call: TRBJ2-2
clone_size: -
v_call: TRBV4-1
cdr3_aa: ASSQGGTGTTGELF

j_call: TRBJ1-4
clone_size: -
v_call: TRBV3-1/TRBV3-2
cdr3_aa: ASSQDGGREKLF

j_call: TRBJ1-2
clone_size: -
v_call: TRBV5-6
cdr3_aa: ASSLGQGSNYGYT

j_call: TRBJ2-3
clone_size: -
v_call: TRBV7-3
cdr3_aa: ASSFSGGSTDTQY

j_call: TRBJ1-1
clone_size: -
v_call: TRBV6-2/TRBV6-3
cdr3_aa: ASSYEGRAEAF

j_call: TRBJ2-1
clone_size: -
v_call: TRBV5-1
cdr3_aa: ASSLAGVTSSYNEQF

j_call: TRBJ2-1
clone_size: -
v_call: TRBV29-1
cdr3_aa: SVDTLAGNNEQF

j_call: TRBJ1-3
clone_size: -
v_call: TRBV18
cdr3_aa: ASSPTGAGNTIY

j_call: TRBJ2-2
clone_size: -
v_call: TRBV7-9
cdr3_aa: ASRPAGFGELF

j_call: TRBJ2-7
clone_size: few
v_call: TRBV4-1
cdr3_aa: ASSQVLAGEQY

j_call: TRBJ2-7
clone_size: few
v_call: TRBV7-9
cdr3_aa: ASSLVRVDEQY

j_call: TRBJ2-1
clone_size: -
v_call: TRBV9
cdr3_aa: ASSVSKTSGGDYNEQF

j_call: TRBJ2-7
clone_size: -
v_call: TRBV7-9
cdr3_aa: ASSPRTGTPYEQY

j_call: TRBJ2-3
clone_size: few
v_call: TRBV5-1
cdr3_aa: ASSFSGEDTQY